A selection of T cell receptor beta chains follows, all from one sample in a study of blood T cells in healthy people across ages. From the 5' RACE reads, TCRdb called clonotypes with MiXCR, one entry per CDR3 protein. Among about 830,000 distinct CDR3 sequences, 62% were seen once, and the ten largest hold 25% to 35%. The specimen sequenced was blood. These receptors originate from a man in his thirties or forties in good health. Both conserved end residues are part of each CDR3. A D gene is named only where the DNA matches it firmly. For some rows the clone size is stated as once, few or many, or as a class when expanded; others skip it.

j_call d_call v_call clone_size cdr3_aa cdr3_nt
TRBJ2-1 TRBD1 TRBV11-2 . CASSLEVWDREGFSEQFF TGTGCCAGCAGCTTAGAAGTTTGGGACAGGGAAGGTTTTAGTGAGCAGTTCTTC
TRBJ2-1 . TRBV6-2/TRBV6-3 . CASARGHEQFF TGTGCCAGCGCCAGGGGTCATGAGCAGTTCTTC
TRBJ1-2 TRBD1 TRBV4-3 . CASSQDPPDRGGNGYTF TGCGCCAGCAGCCAAGATCCCCCGGACAGGGGAGGAAATGGCTACACCTTC
TRBJ2-7 TRBD1 TRBV7-2 . CASSRQTGDPYEQYF TGTGCCAGCAGCCGACAGACAGGGGACCCCTACGAGCAGTACTTC
TRBJ2-7 TRBD1 TRBV12-3/TRBV12-4 . CASNKPNRGPSSYEQYF TGTGCCAGCAATAAACCCAACAGGGGACCAAGCTCCTACGAGCAGTACTTC
TRBJ2-5 . TRBV5-1 once CASSSLGGTVTGQYF TGCGCCAGCAGCTCGCTAGGCGGGACTGTTACGGGGCAGTACTTC
TRBJ2-1 . TRBV6-4 . CASSDSAYTYNEQFF TGTGCCAGCAGTGACTCGGCATATACCTACAATGAGCAGTTCTTC
TRBJ2-1 . TRBV7-2 few CASSLDRGGNEQFF TGTGCCAGCAGCTTAGACAGGGGAGGGAATGAGCAGTTCTTC
TRBJ1-5 . TRBV12-3/TRBV12-4 . CASSRVERNQPQHF TGTGCCAGCAGTAGGGTGGAACGGAATCAGCCCCAGCATTTT
TRBJ2-1 TRBD2 TRBV10-3 many CASRLAGGPGNEQFF TGTGCCTCGAGACTAGCGGGGGGGCCGGGGAATGAGCAGTTCTTC
TRBJ2-1 . TRBV18 . CASSPQTSRGNEQFF TGTGCCAGCTCACCACAAACATCCCGGGGCAATGAGCAGTTCTTC
TRBJ2-2 TRBD2 TRBV7-3 . CASSSGGLAGELFF TGTGCCAGCAGCTCCGGGGGGTTGGCCGGGGAGCTGTTTTTT
TRBJ1-1 . TRBV29-1 once CSAGVQEIGGEAFF TGCAGCGCCGGGGTCCAGGAAATAGGTGGTGAAGCTTTCTTT
TRBJ2-1 . TRBV18 once CASSPTDTDYNEQFF TGTGCCAGCTCACCGACAGATACCGATTACAATGAGCAGTTCTTC
TRBJ2-3 TRBD2 TRBV10-3 few CAIRGTSDVDTQYF TGTGCCATCAGAGGGACTAGCGACGTAGATACGCAGTATTTT
TRBJ2-3 . TRBV11-2 many CASISDRGTDTQYF TGTGCCAGCATAAGTGACCGTGGAACAGATACGCAGTATTTT
TRBJ1-6 TRBD1 TRBV4-2 few CASSQGPGGNSPLHF TGTGCCAGCAGCCAAGGGCCAGGGGGTAATTCACCCCTCCACTTT
TRBJ2-7 . TRBV20-1 once CSASGGVGSYEQYF TGCAGTGCTAGTGGCGGGGTCGGCTCCTACGAGCAGTACTTC
TRBJ2-1 . TRBV3-1 . CASSQLGGNEQFF TGTGCCAGCAGCCAACTAGGCGGCAATGAGCAGTTCTTC
TRBJ2-6 . TRBV28 . CALEGANVLTF TGTGCCCTTGAAGGGGCCAACGTCCTGACTTTC
TRBJ1-2 . TRBV12-3/TRBV12-4 . CASSLLSPNDHGYTF TGTGCCAGCAGTTTACTCTCTCCTAACGATCATGGCTACACCTTC
TRBJ2-5 TRBD2 TRBV4-3 few CASSQELAGDQETQYF TGCGCCAGCAGCCAAGAGTTAGCGGGGGATCAAGAGACCCAGTACTTC
TRBJ2-6 . TRBV27 few CASSGTGANALTF TGTGCCAGCAGCGGAACTGGGGCCAACGCCCTGACTTTC
TRBJ1-6 TRBD1 TRBV12-3/TRBV12-4 . CAGSTTGTGGSPLHF TGTGCCGGCAGTACCACCGGGACAGGGGGCTCACCCCTCCACTTT
TRBJ2-3 . TRBV7-2 . CASSLVYGTDTQYF TGTGCCAGCAGCTTAGTTTACGGAACAGATACGCAGTATTTT
TRBJ2-1 . TRBV9 . CASSQGQANDQFF TGTGCCAGCAGCCAGGGCCAGGCAAATGATCAGTTCTTC
TRBJ2-3 TRBD2 TRBV20-1 . CSARAWIAGAQNTQYF TGCAGTGCTAGAGCGTGGATAGCGGGGGCTCAGAATACGCAGTATTTT
TRBJ2-1 TRBD1 TRBV6-2/TRBV6-3 . CASSPGTGAGYNEQFF TGTGCCAGCAGTCCCGGGACAGGGGCCGGTTACAATGAGCAGTTCTTC
TRBJ2-5 TRBD1 TRBV29-1 . CSVRTGGEETQYF TGCAGCGTACGGACAGGGGGCGAAGAGACCCAGTACTTC
TRBJ1-5 . TRBV21-1 . CASSKILYRRVRNQPQHF TGTGCCAGCAGCAAAATCTTGTACAGACGGGTACGGAATCAGCCCCAGCATTTT